A selection of T cell receptor beta chains follows, all from one sample in a study of patients and donors after allogeneic stem cell transplantation. MiXCR was run by TCRdb on the RT-PCR reads, yielding one entry per CDR3 protein. The table has about a million distinct CDR3 sequences, 18% seen once. Material for sequencing was blood, either unsorted or a sorted T cell fraction (not recorded which). The receptor set was obtained from a human donor who was either an allogeneic HSCT recipient or a stem cell or donor lymphocyte infusion donor (not recorded which). It is not recorded whose cells these are; they may come from a transplant donor. The CDR3 runs from the conserved cysteine through the conserved F or W. Size values are once, few and many counts, or a class for expanded clones, and some rows have none.

clone_size	j_call	v_call	cdr3_aa
few	TRBJ1-2	TRBV12-3/TRBV12-4	CASSFDGTGRGYTF
.	TRBJ2-2	TRBV7-2	CASTPRPRGSATGELFF
.	TRBJ1-2	TRBV20-1	CSAAHYTVDGYTF
few	TRBJ1-4	TRBV6-5	CASSYVSSREKLFF
.	TRBJ1-4	TRBV5-1	CASSPGARGRSNEKLFF
.	TRBJ2-6	TRBV5-1	CASSLELVDSGANVLTF
.	TRBJ2-3	TRBV27	CASSLRYRADTQYF
.	TRBJ1-1	TRBV15	CATSRYSPPEAFF
.	TRBJ2-1	TRBV7-8	CASSLKGLGQFF
many	TRBJ2-7	TRBV2	CASRLDWGPYEQYF
.	TRBJ2-3	TRBV24-1	CATSDLGLAGSSDTQYF
few	TRBJ2-5	TRBV7-9	CASSLTTSGHQETQYF
.	TRBJ2-1	TRBV27	CASTSSGAYNEQFF
few	TRBJ1-1	TRBV12-3/TRBV12-4	CASSLVPPGTEAFF
.	TRBJ2-5	TRBV5-1	CARSLSETQYF
few	TRBJ2-7	TRBV5-1	CASSFPGQGTHEQYF
many	TRBJ1-1	TRBV12-3/TRBV12-4	CASSLGVDTEAFF
few	TRBJ1-3	TRBV5-5	CASSLVPFSSGNTIYF
.	TRBJ2-1	TRBV24-1	CATSDFGIPDEQFF
.	TRBJ2-1	TRBV9	CASSVLAGVLKGSNEQFF
.	TRBJ2-1	TRBV9	CASSVGTSGINNEQFF
few	TRBJ1-1	TRBV4-1	CASSQPGGLGDTEAFF
.	TRBJ1-4	TRBV7-6	CASSSPWARNEKLFF
.	TRBJ2-1	TRBV5-6	CASSQGRRHEQFF
.	TRBJ2-3	TRBV20-1	CSARRGLAGGRRGTDTQYF
.	TRBJ2-7	TRBV11-2	CASRPFLGQELYEQYF
few	TRBJ1-2	TRBV5-6	CASSLQQGEMYGYTF
few	TRBJ1-1	TRBV5-1	CASSSRDTRTEAFF
many	TRBJ1-5	TRBV5-1	CASSWGEFSNQPQHF
few	TRBJ1-6	TRBV7-9	CASSLAPRGRSPLHF
few	TRBJ2-2	TRBV28	CASSLTGGGKTGELFF
.	TRBJ1-2	TRBV11-2	CASRRSGQGALGYGYTF
.	TRBJ2-1	TRBV25-1	CASSASRRQFF
.	TRBJ1-1	TRBV6-1	CASRADRGIIMNTEAFF
.	TRBJ2-7	TRBV6-5	CASSYSIGTSYEQYF
few	TRBJ1-1	TRBV5-1	CASSLVWGSDTEAFF
few	TRBJ2-7	TRBV14	CASSQDSGLVREQYF
.	TRBJ1-6	TRBV12-3/TRBV12-4	CASSLGQGVNSPLHF
many	TRBJ1-1	TRBV6-6	CASWWVTEAFF
.	TRBJ2-5	TRBV18	CASSPRDKGKVATQYF
few	TRBJ1-1	TRBV20-1	CSAWKGENTEAFF
.	TRBJ2-1	TRBV5-1	CASSVTGSNEQFF
.	TRBJ1-5	TRBV27	CASSPMGGQGSNQPQHF
.	TRBJ2-1	TRBV10-3	CAISESTGSSYNEQFF